Below, one T cell receptor beta chain is given with its context. Its antigen is undetermined. These data come from a study of shared clonotypes between healthy human individuals. Study conclusions and caveats: The study sampled only blood, and tissue repertoires likely differ. Across subsets, estimated richness was generally greater for naive than for memory populations.

The V gene lost 3 bases and the J gene lost 0 bases, with 9 bases spanning the gap. Germline V gene data show CDR1 as LNHDA and CDR2 as SQIVND (reference sequence). This CDR3 has 15 residues. Naive CD8 cells lacked CD45RO and underwent positive selection for CCR7, leaving out terminally differentiated effector memory CD45RA+ cells. The healthy adult donors were HIV-negative and reported no recent acute infections or vaccinations. Profiled with immunoSEQ multiplex PCR; TCRdb holds only in-frame clones, not every one. The sample lists about 2 million clones, about 95% occurring once. This chain joins TRBV19 and TRBJ1-5; the D is unclear. The TCR was taken from a man aged 18 to 30 in good health. Sequenced: naive CD8+ T cells sorted from blood. The CDR3 bases are TGTGCCAGTAGTATCTCCTCAGGTAGCAATCAGCCCCAGCATTTT. The encoded protein is CASSISSGSNQPQHF.